This TCR beta chain was recorded in a study of T cells in Graves' hyperthyroidism and ophthalmopathy. In the study overall: Peripheral blood specimens were obtained at initial diagnosis, prior to any treatment. Study-wide results and limits: Ophthalmopathy cases were set apart from stable hyperthyroidism by a 13 V-J model.

Trimming cost V 3 bases and J 5 bases, with 12 bases left between them. This CDR3 region has 14 residues. Using RNA transcripts as the source, TCR beta CDR3 regions were amplified. During a first-round RT-PCR of the TCR CDR3, the HTBI primer set was used. A single record per CDR3 protein comes from TCRdb applying MiXCR to the multiplex PCR reads. Found here are about 100,000 distinct CDR3 sequences, approximately 16% of them singletons; the top ten hold about 45%. Stable hyperthyroidism: no ophthalmopathy progression over 18 months of follow-up. The PBMCs were taken from less than 11 ml of fresh peripheral blood. This clonotype was counted ten times or more. Its antigen remains unidentified.

The chain is built from TRBV12-3 or TRBV12-4 and TRBJ2-3; D assignment may be TRBD1 or TRBD2 (6 bases each). The source material was blood. The clonotype comes from a woman aged 50 to 65 with Graves' hyperthyroidism. CDR3 coding DNA: TGTGCCAGCAGTTTCGCAGGGGAGGAAGATACGCAGTATTTT. This encodes CASSFAGEEDTQYF.